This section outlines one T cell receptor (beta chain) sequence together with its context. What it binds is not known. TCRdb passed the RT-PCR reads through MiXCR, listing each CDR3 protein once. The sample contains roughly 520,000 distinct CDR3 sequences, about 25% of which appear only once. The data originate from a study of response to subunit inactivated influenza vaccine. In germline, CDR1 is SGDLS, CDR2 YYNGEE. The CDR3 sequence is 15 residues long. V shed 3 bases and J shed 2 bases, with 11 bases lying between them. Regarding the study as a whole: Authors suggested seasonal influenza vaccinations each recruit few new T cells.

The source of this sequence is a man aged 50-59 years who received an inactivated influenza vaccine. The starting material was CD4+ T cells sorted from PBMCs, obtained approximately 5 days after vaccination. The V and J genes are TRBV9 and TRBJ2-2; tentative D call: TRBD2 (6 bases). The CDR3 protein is CASSALGGNTGELFF. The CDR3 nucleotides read TGTGCCAGCAGCGCCCTGGGGGGTAACACCGGGGAGCTGTTTTTT.